These 23 T cell receptor beta chains share one sample of origin, sequenced in a study of shared clonotypes between healthy human individuals. Data came from immunoSEQ multiplex PCR; TCRdb stores just in-frame clones and leaves some out. The repertoire holds about 380,000 clones, with approximately 97% as singletons. The sample consisted of memory CD8+ T cells sorted from blood. Subset here: CD45RO+ cells pooled with CCR7-negative TemRA cells. The receptors stem from a man in his thirties or forties in good health.

The chain employs TRBV4-1 and TRBJ2-7, with 9 bases lining up with TRBD2. Per germline, CDR1 MGHRA and CDR2 YSYEKL. There are 14 residues in the CDR3. Trimming cost V 2 bases and J 5 bases; bases outside gene matches: 4. In DNA form, the CDR3 reads TGCGCCAGCAGCCAATTACTAGCGGGCCACGAGCAGTACTTC. This encodes CASSQLLAGHEQYF.

This clone showed up just once. J is TRBJ1-1 and V is TRBV28; D gene unclear. CDR1 and CDR2 (germline): MDHEN, SYDVKM. This CDR3 has 13 residues. The germline V and J ends were trimmed by 3 bases and 0 bases, with 5 bases remaining between them. CDR3 region: CASSFRMNTEAFF. The CDR3 region has the DNA TGTGCCAGCAGTTTCCGTATGAACACTGAAGCTTTCTTT.

This clone was observed once. The rearrangement uses TRBV7-6 and TRBJ2-2; 9 nucleotides agree with TRBD2. J lost 5 bases, V lost 5 bases, and 12 bases had no gene match. Per germline, CDR1 SGHVS and CDR2 FNYEAQ. CDR3 length: 17 residues. For the CDR3, the DNA is TGTGCCAGCAGCCAAAAGCGGGAGGTCCCCAGAACCGGGGAGCTGTTTTTT. It specifies CASSQKREVPRTGELFF.

The chain has TRBV19 and TRBJ2-1; D may be TRBD2 (6 bases). The CDR3 is made up of 14 amino acids. Germline V gene sequence: CDR1 LNHDA, CDR2 SQIVND (reference sequence). Trimming cost V 4 bases and J 4 bases, with 11 bases left between them. This chain's CDR3 is CASSTGLYYNEQFF. CDR3 nucleotides: TGTGCCAGTAGTACCGGACTATATTACAATGAGCAGTTCTTC.

This chain links TRBV7-3 with TRBJ2-1; the match to TRBD2 covers 8 bases. Germline CDR1 is SGHTA and CDR2 is FQGTGA. This CDR3 has 15 residues. V shed 5 bases and J 8 bases; nucleotides not matched to a gene: 11. CDR3 DNA: TGTGCCAGCAGCCCCACAGCGGGAGAATTTTATGAGCAGTTCTTC. This encodes CASSPTAGEFYEQFF.

The gene calls are TRBV14 and TRBJ2-1; either TRBD1 or TRBD2 may supply D (5 bases each). The CDR3 spans 14 residues. Germline CDR1 is SGHDN and CDR2 is FVKESK. V lost 1 base and J 5 bases, leaving 9 bases between the germline ends. The CDR3 region has the DNA TGTGCCAGCAGCCAAGTGTGGGGACACAATGAGCAGTTCTTC. This sequence encodes CASSQVWGHNEQFF.

The genes are TRBV15 and TRBJ2-1; a weak D match, TRBD1 (7 bases). This CDR3 is 12 amino acids long. Trimming stripped 5 bases from V and 9 bases from J, with 11 bases between. Germline CDR1 is LNHNV and CDR2 is YYDKDF (reference sequence). The CDR3 reads CATSSGGPEQFF. The DNA for the CDR3 is TGTGCCACCAGCTCAGGGGGGCCTGAGCAGTTCTTC.

The CDR3 spells CASSQTGPYEQYF. The CDR3 DNA is TGTGCCAGCAGCCAGACAGGGCCCTACGAGCAGTACTTC. J is TRBJ2-7 and V is TRBV2; 7 nucleotides match TRBD1. Unmatched junction bases numbered 4, after V lost 6 bases and J lost 2 bases. Germline CDR1 is SNHLY and CDR2 is FYNNEI. The CDR3 has 13 residues.

The gene calls are TRBV9 and TRBJ2-7; TRBD2 matches at 9 bases. V lost 0 bases and J lost 5; bases outside the gene matches: 0. This CDR3 has 13 residues. Germline CDR1 reads SGDLS; CDR2 reads YYNGEE. The CDR3 reads CASSVASGNEQYF. The CDR3 DNA reads as TGTGCCAGCAGCGTAGCTAGCGGGAACGAGCAGTACTTC. Supplemented by reference TRBV9 and TRBJ2-7, the full variable domain reads DSGVTQTPKHLITATGQRVTLRCSPRSGDLSVYWYQQSLDQGLQFLIQYYNGEERAKGNILERFSAQQFPDLHSELNLSSLELGDSALYFCASSVASGNEQYFGPGTRLTVT.

J is TRBJ2-1 and V is TRBV28; a weak D match, TRBD2 (6 bases). The CDR3 totals 15 residues. Per germline, CDR1 MDHEN and CDR2 SYDVKM. Trimming left V 8 bases short and J 6 bases short, with 20 bases between. CDR3 coding DNA: TGTGCCAGCCTCTCCCGTTGGGAGGCCGTCAATGAGCAGTTCTTC. As protein: CASLSRWEAVNEQFF.

V is TRBV10-3 and J is TRBJ2-7; perhaps TRBD1 as D (6 bases). The CDR3 has 16 residues. Germline V gene lookup returns CDR1 ENHRY and CDR2 SYGVKD. Trimming removed 3 bases from V and 2 bases from J, with 17 bases in between. The CDR3 here is CAISDPKQGLPYEQYF. The DNA of the CDR3 is TGTGCCATCAGTGATCCCAAACAGGGCCTCCCCTACGAGCAGTACTTC.

Here the CDR3 reads CASSFGQVNEKLFF. DNA for the CDR3: TGTGCCAGCAGTTTCGGACAGGTTAATGAAAAACTGTTTTTT. V gene TRBV27 combines with J gene TRBJ1-4; 7 positions agree with TRBD1. The CDR3 is 14 residues long. V trimming: 3 bases; J trimming: 4 bases; junction bases outside the gene matches: 2. Germline V CDR1 and CDR2: MNHEY, SMNVEV (reference sequence).

The chain combines TRBV1 with TRBJ2-1; the D call TRBD2 from the table was never checked on the DNA. TRBV1 is assigned pseudogene status. This CDR3 is built from 16 residues. As DNA, the CDR3 is TGCACCAGCAGCCTATCAAGCGGGTGTGGCTCAAATGAGCAGTTCTTC. Translation gives CTSSLSSGCGSNEQFF.

The J gene is TRBJ2-7, the V gene TRBV4-2; D possibly corresponds to TRBD2 (5 bases). There are 17 residues in the CDR3. Germline lookup yields CDR1 LGHNA and CDR2 YNFKEQ. V lost 1 base and J lost 1, with 17 bases in between. CDR3 DNA sequence: TGTGCCAGCAGCCAAGGGATTCTCCGGGATAGGTCCTACGAGCAGTACTTC. Amino acid sequence: CASSQGILRDRSYEQYF.

The chain carries TRBV4-2 and TRBJ2-1; 7 nucleotides match TRBD2. The length of the CDR3 is 16 residues. The trim removed 1 base at V and 2 bases at J, leaving 5 bases unmatched. The germline CDR1 and CDR2 sequences are LGHNA and YNFKEQ. The CDR3 region is CASSQGSGQAYNEQFF. The DNA for the CDR3 is TGTGCCAGCAGCCAAGGTAGCGGGCAAGCCTACAATGAGCAGTTCTTC.

This chain connects TRBV28 to TRBJ2-6, with a tentative D call TRBD1 (6 bases). CDR1 MDHEN and CDR2 SYDVKM come from the germline V gene. The CDR3 extends over 14 amino acids. The V end lost 2 bases, the J end lost 4 bases, and 6 bases lay between the germline ends. The CDR3, as DNA: TGTGCCAGCAGTTTAGGGGGCGGGGCCAACGTCCTGACTTTC. Translating it yields CASSLGGGANVLTF.

The chain employs TRBV11-2 and TRBJ2-3; tentative D call: TRBD1 (6 bases). The germline CDR1 and CDR2 sequences are SGHAT and FQNNGV. Trimming removed 0 bases at V and 3 bases at J, with 10 bases between. This CDR3 has 15 amino acids. CDR3: CASSLDRGRTDTQYF. CDR3 nucleotides: TGTGCCAGCAGCTTAGACAGGGGCCGGACAGATACGCAGTATTTT.

V usage is TRBV28 and J usage is TRBJ2-7; 9 nucleotides match TRBD1. The CDR3 has 14 residues. V shed 6 bases, J shed 5 bases, and the junction held 8 bases outside the gene matches. Germline V gene lookup returns CDR1 MDHEN and CDR2 SYDVKM. In DNA, the CDR3 is TGTGCCAGCAGCACGGCCTGGACAGGGGACGAGCAGTACTTC. Translation gives CASSTAWTGDEQYF.

The V and J genes are TRBV6-5 and TRBJ2-7; D is perhaps TRBD1 (5 bases). Trimming stripped 0 bases from V and 3 bases from J, with 9 bases between. Germline lookup yields CDR1 MNHEY and CDR2 SVGAGI. The CDR3 length is 14 residues. As DNA, the CDR3 is TGTGCCAGCAGTTACTCAAGACAGAACTACGAGCAGTACTTC. Protein sequence: CASSYSRQNYEQYF.

The J gene is TRBJ2-3, the V gene TRBV5-6; D possibly matches TRBD1 or TRBD2 (5 bases each). This CDR3 spans 15 amino acids. Germline values: CDR1 SGHDT, CDR2 YYEEEE. V gave up 0 bases and J gave up 1 base, with 9 bases separating them. The CDR3 DNA follows: TGTGCCAGCAGCTTGGCAGGGACCCGCACAGATACGCAGTATTTT. Translation gives CASSLAGTRTDTQYF.

The chain links TRBV11-2 to TRBJ1-3, with 7 bases identical to TRBD1. This CDR3 is 15 amino acids long. Germline CDR1 SGHAT, CDR2 FQNNGV. The junction had 8 bases not matched to a gene; V was cut back by 6 bases and J by 3 bases. The CDR3 region has the DNA TGTGCCAGCAGACTGACCGGGACAGATGGAAACACCATATATTTT. Translation gives CASRLTGTDGNTIYF.

The rearrangement joins TRBV10-3 to TRBJ2-7, with unresolved D. V was pared by 6 bases and J by 4 bases, with 7 bases between. The CDR3 is 11 amino acids. CDR1 is ENHRY and CDR2 is SYGVKD in the germline V gene. CDR3 nucleotide sequence: TGTGCCATCAGGGACGGATACGAGCAGTACTTC. Translated: CAIRDGYEQYF.

The rearrangement joins TRBV5-5 to TRBJ1-4; tentatively, D is TRBD1 (5 bases). Trimming pared 3 bases from V and 8 bases from J, leaving 11 bases between. Per germline, CDR1 SGHKS and CDR2 YYEKEE (reference sequence). The CDR3 totals 13 residues. In DNA form, the CDR3 reads TGTGCCAGCAGCTGGGGGTCTGGGGAAAAACTGTTTTTT. It is translated as CASSWGSGEKLFF.